This T cell receptor (beta chain) derives from a study of shared clonotypes between healthy human individuals. Assay execution took place at the deep level. Data came from immunoSEQ multiplex PCR; TCRdb stores just in-frame clones and leaves some out. The data contain 1.4 million or so clones, 97% to 99% of them singletons. V lost 0 bases to trimming and J lost 1 base, with 10 bases between them. The CDR3 is 16 amino acids. Germline-derived CDR1 and CDR2 are ENHRY and SYGVKD. Concerning this clone: As yet, its antigen is unknown.

Findings and limits, study-wide: Shared across four donors were roughly 4.7% of the naive CD4 clonotypes.

The chain couples TRBV10-3 to TRBJ1-3; D is ambiguous. The source of this sequence is a man aged 25 to 40 in good health. Sequences were obtained from naive CD4+ T cells sorted from blood. Subset noted: CD45RA+ positively selected. As DNA, the CDR3 is TGTGCCATCAGTGAGTCGTGGCAGACGTCTGGAAACACCATATATTTT. Residues: CAISESWQTSGNTIYF.